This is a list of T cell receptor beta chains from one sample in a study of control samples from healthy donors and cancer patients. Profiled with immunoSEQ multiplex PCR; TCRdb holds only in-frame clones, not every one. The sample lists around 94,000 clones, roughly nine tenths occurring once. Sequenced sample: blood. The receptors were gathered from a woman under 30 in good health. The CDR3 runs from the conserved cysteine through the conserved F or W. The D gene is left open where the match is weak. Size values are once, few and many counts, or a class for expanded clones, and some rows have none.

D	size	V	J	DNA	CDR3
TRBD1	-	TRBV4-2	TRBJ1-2	TGTGCCAGCAGCCAAGATACAGGGGACACCAACTATGGCTACACCTTC	CASSQDTGDTNYGYTF
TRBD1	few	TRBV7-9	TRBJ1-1	TGTGCCAGCAGCGTTTGGGGACGGACAGGGGTGAACACTGAAGCTTTCTTT	CASSVWGRTGVNTEAFF
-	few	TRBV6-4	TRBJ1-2	TGTGCCAGCAGTGACGACGGCAACTATGGCTACACCTTC	CASSDDGNYGYTF
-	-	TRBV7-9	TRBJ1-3	TGTGCCAGCAGCTTAGATGACACCATATATTTT	CASSLDDTIYF
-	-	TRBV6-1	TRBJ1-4	TGTGCCAGCAGCGAACAACGGACGGGGGGGAATGAAAAACTGTTTTTT	CASSEQRTGGNEKLFF
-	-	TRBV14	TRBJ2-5	TGTGCCAGCAGCCAAGGCAACCCCCAGTACTTC	CASSQGNPQYF
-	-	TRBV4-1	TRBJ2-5	TGCGCCAGCAAAGGTTTCTCACCTCAAGAGACCCAGTACTTC	CASKGFSPQETQYF
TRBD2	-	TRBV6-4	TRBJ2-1	TGTGCCAGCAGTGACTCTAGCGGGGGGGGCAATGAGCAGTTCTTC	CASSDSSGGGNEQFF
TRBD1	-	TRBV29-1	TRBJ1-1	TGCAGCCTCAGGGGAACAGGGGGCATGAAAGGACACACTGAAGCTTTCTTT	CSLRGTGGMKGHTEAFF
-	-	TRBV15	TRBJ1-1	TGTGCCACCAGCAGATACAGAGGAGACACTGAAGCTTTCTTT	CATSRYRGDTEAFF
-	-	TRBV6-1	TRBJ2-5	TGTGCCAGCAGTGAGGGAGGACAGGAGACCCAAGAGACCCAGTACTTC	CASSEGGQETQETQYF
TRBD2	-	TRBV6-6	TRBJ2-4	TGTGCCACGATCTTAGCGGGAGGGAAAAACATTCAGTACTTC	CATILAGGKNIQYF
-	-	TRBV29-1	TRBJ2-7	TGCAGCGTATACCGGGATTCAAACTCCTACGAGCAGTACTTC	CSVYRDSNSYEQYF
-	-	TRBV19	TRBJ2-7	TGTGCCAGTAGTATGGGGGCAGCCGAGCAGTACTTC	CASSMGAAEQYF
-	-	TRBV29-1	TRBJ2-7	TGCAGCGTTGAACCTCAGGGCTCCTACGAGCAGTACTTC	CSVEPQGSYEQYF
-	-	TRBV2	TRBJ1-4	TGTGCCAGCAGCCCCGCGGGGGGGCGCCGAACTAATGAAAAACTGTTTTTT	CASSPAGGRRTNEKLFF
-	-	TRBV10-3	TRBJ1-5	TGTGCCATCAGTGAGCCGAATCAGCCCCAGCATTTT	CAISEPNQPQHF
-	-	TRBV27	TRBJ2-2	TGTGCCAGCAGACAGGGTTTGTCCGGGGAGCTGTTTTTT	CASRQGLSGELFF
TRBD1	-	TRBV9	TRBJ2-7	TGTGCCAGCAGCGCTTATACAGGGGGTGGGCAGCAGTACTTC	CASSAYTGGGQQYF
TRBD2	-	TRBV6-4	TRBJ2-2	TGTGCCAGCAGTGACGGCGGGGGAGAGAACGGGGAGCTGTTTTTT	CASSDGGGENGELFF
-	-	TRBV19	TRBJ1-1	TGTGCCAGTAGTATGGCCAGGACGAACACTGAAGCTTTCTTT	CASSMARTNTEAFF
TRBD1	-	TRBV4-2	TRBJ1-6	TGTGCCAGCAGCCAAGATTCGGGGAGCGGGACAGGCCTTAATTCACCCCTCCACTTT	CASSQDSGSGTGLNSPLHF
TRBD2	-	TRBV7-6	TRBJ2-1	TGTGCCAGCAGCTCGTTTCTAGCGGGAGAAGGCGATGAGCAGTTCTTC	CASSSFLAGEGDEQFF
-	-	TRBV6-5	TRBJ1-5	TGTGCCAGCCATAACAATCAGCCCCAGCATTTT	CASHNNQPQHF